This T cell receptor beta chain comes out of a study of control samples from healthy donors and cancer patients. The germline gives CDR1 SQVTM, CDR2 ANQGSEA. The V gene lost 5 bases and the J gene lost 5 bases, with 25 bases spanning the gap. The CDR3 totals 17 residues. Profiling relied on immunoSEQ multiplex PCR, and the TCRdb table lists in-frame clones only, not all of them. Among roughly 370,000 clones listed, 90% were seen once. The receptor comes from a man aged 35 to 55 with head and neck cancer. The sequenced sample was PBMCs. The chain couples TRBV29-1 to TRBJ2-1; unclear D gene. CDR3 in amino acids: CSVPQDGIIPFNNEQFF. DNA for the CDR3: TGCAGCGTTCCCCAGGACGGAATCATCCCTTTTAACAATGAGCAGTTCTTC.